This TCR beta chain stems from a study of CD8 T cells in ankylosing spondylitis (dated by TCRdb to about 2017). Concerning the study at large: To find TCR variants linked to disease, the study profiled T cell receptor beta repertoires in ankylosing spondylitis patients and healthy donors. The full study cohort was made up of approximately 27 ankylosing spondylitis patients and 108 healthy donors. Peripheral blood was sampled, and synovial fluid was additionally collected from ankylosing spondylitis patients. What the work shows at the level of the full study, not this receptor alone: A TCR beta motif made up of several highly homologous amino acid variants appeared to be characteristic of blood from ankylosing spondylitis patients. The disease-linked clones were reported to be significantly enriched in matched synovial fluid samples from ankylosing spondylitis patients. Some TCR beta motif variants had previously been reported in synovial fluid and blood of reactive arthritis patients, which suggested common disease-initiation mechanisms. In peripheral blood, the disease-linked clones were found at relatively low frequencies and had a CD8+ phenotype.

TCRdb names Illumina HiSeq 2500 as the instrument used. Quantitative 5'-RACE with molecular barcodes was the method used to prepare the TCR beta libraries. Per the source publication's procedure: A new computational method, built on a probabilistic model of VDJ rearrangement, was used to identify disease-linked TCR variants. TCRdb handled the public reads itself, with Q25 trimming in fastp and clone calling in MiXCR, and kept productive beta chains. Every CDR3 protein is listed once, alongside the most common genes and DNA of its rows. TCRdb, not the authors, supplied the V and J calls. The sample table shows some 140,000 distinct CDR3 sequences, and roughly 11% are seen once. The ten largest clones take up approximately 4% of the sample. This clonotype occurred many times. Its antigen is not yet known. Base qualities are missing; no much larger clone stands one base away. Via the germline V gene, CDR1 is SGHDN and CDR2 FVKESK. Deletion took 4 bases off V and 0 bases off J, with a span of 13 bases between the germline ends. Counted from cysteine to phenylalanine, this CDR3 has 15 amino acids. The CDR3 DNA has 45 bases and is translated from base 1.

Sequenced: blood, either unsorted or a sorted T cell fraction (not recorded which). This chain is built from TRBV14 and TRBJ2-7; the D segment could be TRBD1, given 6 matching bases. The source of this sequence is a female donor with ankylosing spondylitis or in good health (not recorded which). CDR3 region: CASSLQTGHSYEQYF. In nucleotides, the sequence is TGTGCCAGCAGCCTCCAGACAGGACACTCCTACGAGCAGTACTTC.